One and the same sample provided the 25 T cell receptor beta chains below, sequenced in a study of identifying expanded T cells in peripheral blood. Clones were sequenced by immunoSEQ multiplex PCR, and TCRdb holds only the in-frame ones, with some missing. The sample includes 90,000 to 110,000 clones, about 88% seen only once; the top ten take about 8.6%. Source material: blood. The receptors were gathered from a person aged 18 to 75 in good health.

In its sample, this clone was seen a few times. The CDR3 region has the DNA TGTGCCAGTAGTATACAGTACTATAGCAATCAGCCCCAGCATTTT. Translation gives CASSIQYYSNQPQHF. The genes are TRBV19 and TRBJ1-5; D is uncertain. V was shortened by 2 bases and J by 0 bases, with 8 bases between the two germline ends. CDR3 length: 15 amino acids. Germline loops: CDR1 LNHDA, CDR2 SQIVND (reference sequence).

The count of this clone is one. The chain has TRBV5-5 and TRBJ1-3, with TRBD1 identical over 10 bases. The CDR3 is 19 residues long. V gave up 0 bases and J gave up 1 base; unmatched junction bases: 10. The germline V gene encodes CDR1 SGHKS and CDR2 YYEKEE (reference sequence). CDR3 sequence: CASSLAPTGTGASGNTIYF. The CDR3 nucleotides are TGTGCCAGCAGCTTGGCGCCCACCGGGACAGGGGCTTCTGGAAACACCATATATTTT. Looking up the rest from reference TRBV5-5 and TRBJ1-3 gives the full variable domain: DAGVTQSPTHLIKTRGQQVTLRCSPISGHKSVSWYQQVLGQGPQFIFQYYEKEERGRGNFPDRFSARQFPNYSSELNVNALLLGDSALYLCASSLAPTGTGASGNTIYFGEGSWLTVV.

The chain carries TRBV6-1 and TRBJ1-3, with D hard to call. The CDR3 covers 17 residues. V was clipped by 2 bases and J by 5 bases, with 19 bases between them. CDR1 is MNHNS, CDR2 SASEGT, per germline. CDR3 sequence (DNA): TGTGCCAGCAGTGAACGAGAAACTACAAGTCCCAGAAACACCATATATTTT. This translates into CASSERETTSPRNTIYF.

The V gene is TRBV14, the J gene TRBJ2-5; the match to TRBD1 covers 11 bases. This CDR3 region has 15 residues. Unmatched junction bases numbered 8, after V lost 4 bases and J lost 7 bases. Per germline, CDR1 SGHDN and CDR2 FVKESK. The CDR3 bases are TGTGCCAGCAGCCCCGGACAGGGGGCCGGGGGGACCCAGTACTTC. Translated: CASSPGQGAGGTQYF.

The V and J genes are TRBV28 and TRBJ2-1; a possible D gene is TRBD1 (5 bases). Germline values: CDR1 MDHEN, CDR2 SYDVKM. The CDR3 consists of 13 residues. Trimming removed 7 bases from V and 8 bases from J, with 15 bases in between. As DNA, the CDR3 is TGTGCCAGCAATAGTGGGGCGTCTGATGAGCAGTTCTTC. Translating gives CASNSGASDEQFF.

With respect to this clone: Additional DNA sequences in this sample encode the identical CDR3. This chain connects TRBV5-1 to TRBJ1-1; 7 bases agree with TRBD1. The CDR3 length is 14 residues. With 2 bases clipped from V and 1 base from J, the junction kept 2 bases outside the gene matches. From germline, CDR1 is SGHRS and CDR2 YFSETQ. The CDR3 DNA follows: TGCGCCAGCAGCTTCCGGGACAGGAACACTGAAGCTTTCTTT. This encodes CASSFRDRNTEAFF.

DNA of the CDR3: TGTGCCAGTAGTATACGCCACGATTCACCCCTCCACTTT. Translation gives CASSIRHDSPLHF. The chain has TRBV19 and TRBJ1-6; D not resolved. Germline V gene sequence: CDR1 LNHDA, CDR2 SQIVND (reference sequence). V was trimmed by 2 bases and J by 8 bases, leaving 7 bases between them. The CDR3 runs 13 residues. The full variable domain, in which reference TRBV19 and TRBJ1-6 provide the parts outside the CDR3, is DGGITQSPKYLFRKEGQNVTLSCEQNLNHDAMYWYRQDPGQGLRLIYYSQIVNDFQKGDIAEGYSVSREKKESFPLTVTSAQKNPTAFYLCASSIRHDSPLHFGNGTRLTVT.

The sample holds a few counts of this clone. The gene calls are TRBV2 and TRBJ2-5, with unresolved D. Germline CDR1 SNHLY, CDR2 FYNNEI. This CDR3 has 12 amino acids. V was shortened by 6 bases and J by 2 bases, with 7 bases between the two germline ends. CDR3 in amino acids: CASSYRQETQYF. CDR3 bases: TGTGCCAGCAGCTATCGACAAGAGACCCAGTACTTC. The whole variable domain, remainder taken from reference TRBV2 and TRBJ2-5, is EPEVTQTPSHQVTQMGQEVILRCVPISNHLYFYWYRQILGQKVEFLVSFYNNEISEKSEIFDDQFSVERPDGSNFTLKIRSTKLEDSAMYFCASSYRQETQYFGPGTRLLVL.

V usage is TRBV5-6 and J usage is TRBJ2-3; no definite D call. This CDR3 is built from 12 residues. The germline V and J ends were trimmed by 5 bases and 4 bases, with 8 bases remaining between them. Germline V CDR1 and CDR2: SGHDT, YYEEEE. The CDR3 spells CASRTGADTQYF. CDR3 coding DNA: TGTGCCAGCAGGACCGGCGCAGATACGCAGTATTTT.

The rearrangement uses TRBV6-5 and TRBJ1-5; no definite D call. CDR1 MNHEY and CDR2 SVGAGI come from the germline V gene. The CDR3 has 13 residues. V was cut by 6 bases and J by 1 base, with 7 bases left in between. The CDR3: CASRINSNQPQHF. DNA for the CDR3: TGTGCCAGCAGAATCAACAGCAATCAGCCCCAGCATTTT.

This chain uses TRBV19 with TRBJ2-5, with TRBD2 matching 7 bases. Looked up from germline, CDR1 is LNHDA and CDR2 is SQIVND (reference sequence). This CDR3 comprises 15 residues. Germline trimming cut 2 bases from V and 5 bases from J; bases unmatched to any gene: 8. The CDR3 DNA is TGTGCCAGTAGTATAAGGTATAGCGGGTCGGAGACCCAGTACTTC. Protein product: CASSIRYSGSETQYF.

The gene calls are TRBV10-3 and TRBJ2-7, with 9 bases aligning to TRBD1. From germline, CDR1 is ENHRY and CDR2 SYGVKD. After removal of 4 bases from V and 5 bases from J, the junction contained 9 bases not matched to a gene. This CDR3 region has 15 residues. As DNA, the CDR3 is TGTGCCATCAGTGTGACTCCGGGACAGGGCGACGAGCAGTACTTC. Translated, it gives CAISVTPGQGDEQYF.

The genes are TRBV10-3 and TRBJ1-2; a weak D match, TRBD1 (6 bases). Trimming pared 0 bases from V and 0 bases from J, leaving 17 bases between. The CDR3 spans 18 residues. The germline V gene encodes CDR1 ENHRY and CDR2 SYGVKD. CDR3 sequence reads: CAISESGGADRANYGYTF. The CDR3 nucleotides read TGTGCCATCAGTGAGTCGGGGGGCGCAGATAGGGCTAACTATGGCTACACCTTC.

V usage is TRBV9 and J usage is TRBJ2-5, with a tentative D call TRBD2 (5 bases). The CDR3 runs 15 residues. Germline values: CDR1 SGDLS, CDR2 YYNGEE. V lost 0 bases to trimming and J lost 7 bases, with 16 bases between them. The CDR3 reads CASSVVMPVRGTQYF. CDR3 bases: TGTGCCAGCAGCGTAGTTATGCCGGTTCGGGGGACCCAGTACTTC.

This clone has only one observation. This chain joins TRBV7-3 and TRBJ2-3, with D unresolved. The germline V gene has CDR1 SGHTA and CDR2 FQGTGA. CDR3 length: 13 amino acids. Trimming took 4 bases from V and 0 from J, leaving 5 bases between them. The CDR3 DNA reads TGTGCCAGCAGCTCAGTTAGCACAGATACGCAGTATTTT. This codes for CASSSVSTDTQYF.

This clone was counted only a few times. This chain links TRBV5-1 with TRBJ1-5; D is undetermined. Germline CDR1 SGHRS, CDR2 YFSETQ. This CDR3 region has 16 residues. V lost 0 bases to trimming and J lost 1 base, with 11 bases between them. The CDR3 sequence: CASSLAPGDSNQPQHF. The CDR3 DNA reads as TGCGCCAGCAGCTTGGCCCCTGGAGACAGCAATCAGCCCCAGCATTTT.

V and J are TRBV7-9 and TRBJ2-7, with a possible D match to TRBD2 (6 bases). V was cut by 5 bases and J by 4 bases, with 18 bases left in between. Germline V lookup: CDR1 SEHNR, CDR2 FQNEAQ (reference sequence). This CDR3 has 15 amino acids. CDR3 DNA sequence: TGTGCCAGCAGCCGGGACGACCGGGGGAATTACGAGCAGTACTTC. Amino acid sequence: CASSRDDRGNYEQYF.

The DNA of the CDR3 is TGTGCCAGTAACGCGGGACAGTCTTACAATGAGCAGTTCTTC. This encodes CASNAGQSYNEQFF. This rearrangement joins TRBV19 to TRBJ2-1; weak D call: TRBD1 (7 bases). The CDR3 contains 14 residues. CDR1 is LNHDA, CDR2 SQIVND, per germline (reference sequence). The V gene lost 7 bases and the J gene lost 4 bases, with 14 bases spanning the gap.

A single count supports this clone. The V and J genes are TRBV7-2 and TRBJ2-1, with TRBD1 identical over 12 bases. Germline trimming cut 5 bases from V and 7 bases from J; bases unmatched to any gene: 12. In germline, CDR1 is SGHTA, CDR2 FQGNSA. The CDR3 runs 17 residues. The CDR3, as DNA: TGTGCCAGCAGCGCCGTAGGGGGGACAGGGGGCCTGAATGAGCAGTTCTTC. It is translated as CASSAVGGTGGLNEQFF.

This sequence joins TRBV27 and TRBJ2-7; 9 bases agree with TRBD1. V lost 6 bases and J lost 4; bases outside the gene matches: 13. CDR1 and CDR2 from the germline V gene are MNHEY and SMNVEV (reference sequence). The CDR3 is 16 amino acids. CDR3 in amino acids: CASRAAMGTGRYEQYF. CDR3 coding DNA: TGTGCCAGCAGGGCAGCCATGGGGACAGGGCGGTACGAGCAGTACTTC.

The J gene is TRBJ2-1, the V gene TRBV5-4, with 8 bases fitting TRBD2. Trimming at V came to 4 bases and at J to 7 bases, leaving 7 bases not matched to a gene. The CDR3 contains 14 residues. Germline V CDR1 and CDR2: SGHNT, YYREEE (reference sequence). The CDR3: CASSRWTSRNEQFF. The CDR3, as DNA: TGTGCCAGCAGCAGGTGGACTAGCAGGAATGAGCAGTTCTTC.

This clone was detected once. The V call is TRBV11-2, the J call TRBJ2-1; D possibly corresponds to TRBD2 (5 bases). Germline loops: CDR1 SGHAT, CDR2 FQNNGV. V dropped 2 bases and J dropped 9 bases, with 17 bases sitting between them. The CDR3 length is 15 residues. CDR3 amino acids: CASSLLTTGRTEQFF. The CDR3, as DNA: TGTGCCAGCAGCTTATTGACTACCGGGCGTACTGAGCAGTTCTTC.

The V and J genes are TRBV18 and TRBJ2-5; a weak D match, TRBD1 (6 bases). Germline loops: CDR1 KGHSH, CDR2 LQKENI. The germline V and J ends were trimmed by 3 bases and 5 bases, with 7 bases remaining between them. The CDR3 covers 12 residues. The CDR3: CASSPDRETQYF. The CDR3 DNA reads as TGTGCCAGCTCACCCGACAGGGAGACCCAGTACTTC.

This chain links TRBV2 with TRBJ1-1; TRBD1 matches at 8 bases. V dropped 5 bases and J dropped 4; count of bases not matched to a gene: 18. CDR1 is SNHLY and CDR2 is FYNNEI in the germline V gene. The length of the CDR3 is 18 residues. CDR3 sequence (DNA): TGTGCCAGCAGTTCCCCCTTTGGGCGACAGGGGATAGGCACTGAAGCTTTCTTT. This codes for CASSSPFGRQGIGTEAFF. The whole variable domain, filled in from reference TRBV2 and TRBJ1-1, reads EPEVTQTPSHQVTQMGQEVILRCVPISNHLYFYWYRQILGQKVEFLVSFYNNEISEKSEIFDDQFSVERPDGSNFTLKIRSTKLEDSAMYFCASSSPFGRQGIGTEAFFGQGTRLTVV.

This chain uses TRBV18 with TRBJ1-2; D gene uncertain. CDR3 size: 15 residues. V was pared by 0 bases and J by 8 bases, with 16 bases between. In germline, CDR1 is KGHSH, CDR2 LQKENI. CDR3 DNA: TGTGCCAGCTCACCACCGAACGGAGGAAATTCGGGCTACACCTTC. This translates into CASSPPNGGNSGYTF.